This entry features one TCR beta chain sequence. The data stem from a study of blood T cell repertoires in COVID-19. As handled by the study authors: By means of reference gene primer amplification, nucleated cell counts were estimated. TCRdb keeps only in-frame clones here, not all; method: immunoSEQ multiplex PCR. V and J calls and clone size are given by that table; D and trimming were obtained from the DNA. The sample yields approximately 220,000 clones, about nine tenths seen once. V lost 5 bases to trimming and J lost 8 bases, with 18 bases between them. The germline CDR1 and CDR2 sequences are MDHEN and SYDVKM. The CDR3 spans 14 residues.

The TCR sequence derives from a woman aged 40 to 50 with acute COVID-19. The sequenced sample was PBMCs or T cells enriched from blood (not recorded which). J is TRBJ1-2 and V is TRBV28; D is ambiguous. DNA for the CDR3: TGTGCCAGCAGTCCCCGACTTAAAGGTTACGGCTACACCTTC. It encodes CASSPRLKGYGYTF.